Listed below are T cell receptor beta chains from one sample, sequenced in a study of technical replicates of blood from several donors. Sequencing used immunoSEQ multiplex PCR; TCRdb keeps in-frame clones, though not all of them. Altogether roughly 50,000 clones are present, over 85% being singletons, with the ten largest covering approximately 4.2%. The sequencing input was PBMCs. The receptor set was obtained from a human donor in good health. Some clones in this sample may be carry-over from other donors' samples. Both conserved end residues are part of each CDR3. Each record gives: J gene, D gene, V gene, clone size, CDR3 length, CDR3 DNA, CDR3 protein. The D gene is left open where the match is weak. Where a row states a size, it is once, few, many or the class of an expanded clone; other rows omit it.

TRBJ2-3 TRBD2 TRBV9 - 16 TGTGCCAGCAGCGTTAGCGGGGGCGCTAGCACAGATACGCAGTATTTT CASSVSGGASTDTQYF
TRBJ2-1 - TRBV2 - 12 TGTGCCAGCAGGCTAGAAGGCAATGAGCAGTTCTTC CASRLEGNEQFF
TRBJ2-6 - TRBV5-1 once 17 TGCGCCAGCAGCTCGACAGGAAGCAACTCTGGGGCCAACGTCCTGACTTTC CASSSTGSNSGANVLTF
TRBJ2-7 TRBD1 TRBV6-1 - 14 TGTGCCAGCACCAAAACCGGGACAGCCTACGAGCAGTACTTC CASTKTGTAYEQYF
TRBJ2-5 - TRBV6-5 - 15 TGTGCCAGCAGCCACATGACGGCAGGCCAAGAGACCCAGTACTTC CASSHMTAGQETQYF
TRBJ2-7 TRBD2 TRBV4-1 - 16 TGCGCCAGCAGCAATAGCGGGGGGGCCAGATGGTACGAGCAGTACTTC CASSNSGGARWYEQYF
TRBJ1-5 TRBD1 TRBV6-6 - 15 TGTGCCAGCAGTTACTCCCCGCAGGGGGGTCAGCCCCAGCATTTT CASSYSPQGGQPQHF
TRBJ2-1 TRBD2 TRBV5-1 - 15 TGCGCCAGCAGCCCCTGGGGGGGGAGCTACAATGAGCAGTTCTTC CASSPWGGSYNEQFF
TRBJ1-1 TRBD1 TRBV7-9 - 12 TGTGCCAGCGACAGGGTGAACACTGAAGCTTTCTTT CASDRVNTEAFF
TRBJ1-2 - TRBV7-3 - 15 TGTGCCAGCAGCCCCATGAGACAGCTGAACTATGGCTACACCTTC CASSPMRQLNYGYTF
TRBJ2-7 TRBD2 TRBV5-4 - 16 TGTGCCAGCAGCGACGTTGAAATAGCGGGAGGGGATGAGCAGTACTTC CASSDVEIAGGDEQYF
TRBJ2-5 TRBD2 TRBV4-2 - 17 TGTGCCAGCAGCCAAGTAGGGACTAGCGGGGGGGTACAGACCCAGTACTTC CASSQVGTSGGVQTQYF
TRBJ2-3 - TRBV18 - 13 TGTGCCAGCTCACCACCGGCCGCAGATACGCAGTATTTT CASSPPAADTQYF
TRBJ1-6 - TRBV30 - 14 TGTGCCTGGACCCTAGCTAGCTATAATTCACCCCTCCACTTT CAWTLASYNSPLHF
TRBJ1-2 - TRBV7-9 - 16 TGTGCCAGCACCATAGCGGCGGGGGCGGAGGGATATGGCTACACCTTC CASTIAAGAEGYGYTF
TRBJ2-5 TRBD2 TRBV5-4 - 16 TGTGCCAGCAGCACTGGACTAGCGGGGACGGAAGAGACCCAGTACTTC CASSTGLAGTEETQYF
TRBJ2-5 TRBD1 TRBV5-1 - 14 TGCGCCAGCACCCCGGGACAGGGGAGGCAGACCCAGTACTTC CASTPGQGRQTQYF
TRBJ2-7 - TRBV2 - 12 TGTGCCAGCAGTGAAGTTACCTACGAGCAGTACTTC CASSEVTYEQYF
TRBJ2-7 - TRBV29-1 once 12 TGCAGCGTTGAGACAGGAGTTAATAAACAGTACTTC CSVETGVNKQYF
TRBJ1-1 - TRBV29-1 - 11 TGCAGCGTTCCAGGAAACACTGAAGCTTTCTTT CSVPGNTEAFF
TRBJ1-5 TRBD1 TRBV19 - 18 TGTGCCAGTACCCCAAGCGGTGGGACAGGGGCGATCAATCAGCCCCAGCATTTT CASTPSGGTGAINQPQHF
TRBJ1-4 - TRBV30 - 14 TGTGCCTGGGCGGGCACAGCAACTAATGAAAAACTGTTTTTT CAWAGTATNEKLFF
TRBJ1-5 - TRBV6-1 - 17 TGTGCCAGCAGTGAAGCGCAGTTGAGGAGAAGCAATCAGCCCCAGCATTTT CASSEAQLRRSNQPQHF
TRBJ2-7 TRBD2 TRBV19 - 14 TGTGCCAGTAGTCCGGGACTAGCGAATTACGAGCAGTACTTC CASSPGLANYEQYF
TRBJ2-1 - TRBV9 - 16 TGTGCCAGCAGCGTTTTGGGTTCGACTCCCTACAATGAGCAGTTCTTC CASSVLGSTPYNEQFF
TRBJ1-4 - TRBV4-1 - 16 TGCGCCAGCAGCCAAGTCTCGGGTAACCTGGGGGGAAAACTGTTTTTT CASSQVSGNLGGKLFF
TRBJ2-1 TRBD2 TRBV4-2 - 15 TGTGCCAGCAGCCAAGGACTAGCGGGAGAGAATGAGCAGTTCTTC CASSQGLAGENEQFF
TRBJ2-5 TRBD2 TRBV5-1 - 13 TGCGCCAGCAGCTCCGCTGGTGGGAGGGCCCAGTACTTC CASSSAGGRAQYF
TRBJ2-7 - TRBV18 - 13 TGTGCCAGCTCCCCGGGGTTGGCCTACGAGCAGTACTTC CASSPGLAYEQYF
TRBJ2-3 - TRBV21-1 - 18 TGTGCCAGCAGCAAAGACACTAGCGGGGGTTCTAGCACAGATACGCAGTATTTT CASSKDTSGGSSTDTQYF
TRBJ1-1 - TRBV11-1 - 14 TGTGCCAGCAGCGCCCCCGGGACACCTTTTCGTGCTTTCTTT CASSAPGTPFRAFF
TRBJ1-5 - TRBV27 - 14 TGTGCCAGCAGTTCGTACGGGTGGAATCAGCCCCAGCATTTT CASSSYGWNQPQHF
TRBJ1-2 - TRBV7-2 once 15 TGTGCCAGCAGTGTATCAGGGGCAAATCAGCATGGCTACACCTTC CASSVSGANQHGYTF
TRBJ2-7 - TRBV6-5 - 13 TGTGCCAGCAGTTACTCGAAGGGGTACGAGCAGTACTTC CASSYSKGYEQYF
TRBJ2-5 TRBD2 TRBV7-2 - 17 TGTGCCAGCAGCTGGAAAAGCGGGAGGGCCCTCGGGGAGACCCAGTACTTC CASSWKSGRALGETQYF
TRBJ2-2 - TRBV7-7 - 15 TGTGCCAGCAGCCGCCGATTTCCAGTGTCCGGGGAGCTGTTTTTT CASSRRFPVSGELFF
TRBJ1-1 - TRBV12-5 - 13 TGTGCTAGTGGTTTTGGGGGCGGTATCGAAGCTTTCTTT CASGFGGGIEAFF
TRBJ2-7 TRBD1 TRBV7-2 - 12 TGTGCCAGCAGCCAAACAGGGGTCGAGCAGTACTTC CASSQTGVEQYF
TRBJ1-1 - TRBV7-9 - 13 TGTGCCAGCAGCTTGGAGGAGAACACTGAAGCTTTCTTT CASSLEENTEAFF
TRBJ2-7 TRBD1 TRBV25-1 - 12 TGTGCCAGCGCCGGGACAGCCTACGAGCAGTACTTC CASAGTAYEQYF
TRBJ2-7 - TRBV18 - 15 TGTGCCAGCTCGTTTAACCGGGACATCTCCTACGAGCAGTACTTC CASSFNRDISYEQYF
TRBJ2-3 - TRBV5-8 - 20 TGTGCCAGCAGCTTGGGAACAACAGCTGGGGCGGCACCAGTCACAGATACGCAGTATTTT CASSLGTTAGAAPVTDTQYF
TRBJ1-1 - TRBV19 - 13 TGTGCCAGTAGTATAGGTTCCGGTAGCGAAGCTTTCTTT CASSIGSGSEAFF
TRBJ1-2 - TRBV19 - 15 TGTGCCAGTAGTATAGTGGGAGAGGAACCCTATGGCTACACCTTC CASSIVGEEPYGYTF
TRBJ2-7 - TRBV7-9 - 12 TGTGCCAGCAGCGCAGGTGACTACGAGCAGTACTTC CASSAGDYEQYF
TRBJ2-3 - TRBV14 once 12 TGTGCCAGCAGCCGCTACACAGATACGCAGTATTTT CASSRYTDTQYF